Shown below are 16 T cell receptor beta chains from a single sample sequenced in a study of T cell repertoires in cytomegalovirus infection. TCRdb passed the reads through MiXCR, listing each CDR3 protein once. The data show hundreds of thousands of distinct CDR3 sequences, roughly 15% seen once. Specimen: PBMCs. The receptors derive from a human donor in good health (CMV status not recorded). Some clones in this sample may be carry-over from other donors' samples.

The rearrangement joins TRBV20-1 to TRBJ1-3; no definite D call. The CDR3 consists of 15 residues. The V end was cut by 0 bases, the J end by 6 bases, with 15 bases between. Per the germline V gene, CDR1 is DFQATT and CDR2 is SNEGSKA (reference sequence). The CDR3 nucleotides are TGCAGTGCTAGAGATTGGCGGCACGAGATAAACACCATATATTTT. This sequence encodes CSARDWRHEINTIYF.

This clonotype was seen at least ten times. CDR3 nucleotide sequence: TGCAGTGCTAGAGATCTCGGGACAGGGGGAACTGAAGCTTTCTTT. Its translation: CSARDLGTGGTEAFF. This chain links TRBV20-1 with TRBJ1-1; TRBD1 agrees at 11 bases. Unmatched junction bases numbered 5, after V lost 0 bases and J lost 5 bases. There are 15 residues in the CDR3. Germline V gene data show CDR1 as DFQATT and CDR2 as SNEGSKA (reference sequence).

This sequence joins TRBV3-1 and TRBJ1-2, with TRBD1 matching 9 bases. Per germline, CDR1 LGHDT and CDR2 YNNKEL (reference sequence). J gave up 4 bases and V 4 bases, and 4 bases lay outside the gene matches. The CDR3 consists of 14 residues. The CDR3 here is CASSPRTGAYGYTF. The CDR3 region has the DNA TGTGCCAGCAGCCCCAGGACAGGGGCCTATGGCTACACCTTC.

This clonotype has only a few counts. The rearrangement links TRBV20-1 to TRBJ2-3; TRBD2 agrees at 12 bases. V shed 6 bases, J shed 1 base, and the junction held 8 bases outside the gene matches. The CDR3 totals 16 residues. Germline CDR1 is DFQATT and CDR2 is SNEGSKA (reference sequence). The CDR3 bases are TGCAGTGCCGTAACTAGCGGGGGGAACCGCACAGATACGCAGTATTTT. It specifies CSAVTSGGNRTDTQYF.

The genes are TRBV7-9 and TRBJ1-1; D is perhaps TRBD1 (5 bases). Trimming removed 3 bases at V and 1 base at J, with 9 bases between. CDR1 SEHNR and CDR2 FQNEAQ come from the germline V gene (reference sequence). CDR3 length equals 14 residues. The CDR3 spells CASSLGGPNTEAFF. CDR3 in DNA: TGTGCCAGCAGCTTGGGGGGACCGAACACTGAAGCTTTCTTT.

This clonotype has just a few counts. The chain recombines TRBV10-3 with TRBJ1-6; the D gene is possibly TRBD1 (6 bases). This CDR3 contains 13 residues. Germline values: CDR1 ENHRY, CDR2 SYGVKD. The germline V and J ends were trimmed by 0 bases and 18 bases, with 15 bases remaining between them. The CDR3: CAISESHRAAPHF. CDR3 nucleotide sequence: TGTGCCATCAGTGAGTCTCACAGGGCCGCCCCCCACTTT.

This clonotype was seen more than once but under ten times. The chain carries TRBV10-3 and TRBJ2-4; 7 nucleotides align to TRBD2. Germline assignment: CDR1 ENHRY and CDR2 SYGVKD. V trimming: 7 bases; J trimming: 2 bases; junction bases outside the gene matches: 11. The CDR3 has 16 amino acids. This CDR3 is CAITRWEGSTKNIQYF. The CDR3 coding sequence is TGTGCCATCACTAGGTGGGAGGGGAGTACCAAAAACATTCAGTACTTC.

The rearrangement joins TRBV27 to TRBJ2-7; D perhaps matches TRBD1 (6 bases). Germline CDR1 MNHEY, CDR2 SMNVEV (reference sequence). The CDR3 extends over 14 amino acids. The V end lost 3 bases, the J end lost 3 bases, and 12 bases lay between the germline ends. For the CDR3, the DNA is TGTGCCAGCAGTTTTTGGGGGCGCATCTACGAGCAGTACTTC. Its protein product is CASSFWGRIYEQYF.

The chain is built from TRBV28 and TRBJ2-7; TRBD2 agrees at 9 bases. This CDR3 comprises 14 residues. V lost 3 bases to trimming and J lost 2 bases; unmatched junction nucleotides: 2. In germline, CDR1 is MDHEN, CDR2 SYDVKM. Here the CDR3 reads CASSFPSGAYEQYF. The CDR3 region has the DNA TGTGCCAGCAGTTTCCCTAGCGGGGCCTACGAGCAGTACTTC. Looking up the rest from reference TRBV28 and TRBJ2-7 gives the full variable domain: DVKVTQSSRYLVKRTGEKVFLECVQDMDHENMFWYRQDPGLGLRLIYFSYDVKMKEKGDIPEGYSVSREKKERFSLILESASTNQTSMYLCASSFPSGAYEQYFGPGTRLTVT.

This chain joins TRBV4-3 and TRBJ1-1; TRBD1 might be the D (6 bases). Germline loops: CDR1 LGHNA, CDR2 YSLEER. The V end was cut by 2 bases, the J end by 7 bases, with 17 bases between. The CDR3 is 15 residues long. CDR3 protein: CASSQRGGQGVEAFF. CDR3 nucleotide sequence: TGCGCCAGCAGCCAACGGGGGGGACAAGGAGTTGAAGCTTTCTTT.

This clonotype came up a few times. The CDR3 nucleotides are TGTGCCAGTACGACGTCGGGACTAGCGGGGCCCGGCACAGATACGCAGTATTTT. It is translated as CASTTSGLAGPGTDTQYF. The rearrangement joins TRBV19 to TRBJ2-3; 13 bases map to TRBD2. Germline-derived CDR1 and CDR2 are LNHDA and SQIVND (reference sequence). The CDR3 has 18 residues. The V segment lost 7 bases and the J segment 1 base; nucleotides outside the gene matches: 11.

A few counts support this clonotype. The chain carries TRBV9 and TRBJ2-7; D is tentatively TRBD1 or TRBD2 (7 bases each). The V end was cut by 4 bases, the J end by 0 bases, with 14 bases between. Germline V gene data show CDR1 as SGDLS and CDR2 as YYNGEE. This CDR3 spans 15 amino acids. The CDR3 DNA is TGTGCCAGCAGCCCCTGGGAGGGGGCCTCCTACGAGCAGTACTTC. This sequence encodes CASSPWEGASYEQYF.

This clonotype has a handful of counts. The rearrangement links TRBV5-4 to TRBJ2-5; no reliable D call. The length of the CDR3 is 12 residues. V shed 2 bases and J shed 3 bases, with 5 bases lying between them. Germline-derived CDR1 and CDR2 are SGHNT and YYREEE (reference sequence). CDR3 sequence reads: CASSFEKETQYF. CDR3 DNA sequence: TGTGCCAGCAGCTTTGAAAAAGAGACCCAGTACTTC.

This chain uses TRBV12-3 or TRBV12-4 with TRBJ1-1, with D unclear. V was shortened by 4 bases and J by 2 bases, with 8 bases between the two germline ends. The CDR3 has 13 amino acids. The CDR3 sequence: CASSSQKNTEAFF. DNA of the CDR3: TGTGCCAGCAGTTCACAGAAAAACACTGAAGCTTTCTTT.

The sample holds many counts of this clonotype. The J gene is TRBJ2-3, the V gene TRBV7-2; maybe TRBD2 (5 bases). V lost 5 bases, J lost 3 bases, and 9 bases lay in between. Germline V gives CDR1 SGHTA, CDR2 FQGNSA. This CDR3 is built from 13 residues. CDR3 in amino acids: CASSPRGTDTQYF. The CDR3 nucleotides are TGTGCCAGCAGCCCAAGAGGGACAGATACGCAGTATTTT.

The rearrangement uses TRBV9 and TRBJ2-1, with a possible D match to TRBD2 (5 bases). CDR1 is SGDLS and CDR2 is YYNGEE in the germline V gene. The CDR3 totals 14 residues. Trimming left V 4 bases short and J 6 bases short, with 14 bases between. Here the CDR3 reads CASSREPFGNEQFF. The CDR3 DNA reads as TGTGCCAGCAGCAGGGAGCCCTTCGGCAATGAGCAGTTCTTC.